This T cell receptor beta chain was obtained from a study of blood T cell repertoires in COVID-19. Turning to the study itself: Material from acute and convalescent COVID-19 was sourced from the United States, Italy and Spain. PBMCs, B-cell-depleted T cells, or T cells were the source of the cDNA or gDNA that made up the material.

There are 15 residues in the CDR3. After removal of 6 bases from V and 4 bases from J, the junction contained 9 bases not matched to a gene. The V gene's germline CDR1 is KGHSH and CDR2 LQKENI. In the study's own analysis: The assay estimated nucleated cells by amplifying reference gene primers. Profiled with immunoSEQ multiplex PCR; TCRdb holds only in-frame clones, not every one. Clone size and the V and J calls come from that table; the DNA yielded D and trimming. The top ten hold just under 2% of the sample, which has around 100,000 clones, over 80% seen once. The sequenced sample was peripheral blood. This clonotype originated in an older man with active or convalescent COVID-19. This rearrangement joins TRBV18 to TRBJ1-3, with 7 nucleotides matching TRBD1. CDR3 protein: CASSPLTGSGNTIYF. The DNA of the CDR3 is TGTGCCAGCTCGCCCTTGACAGGGAGCGGAAACACCATATATTTT. Based on the CDR3 plus reference TRBV18 and TRBJ1-3, the full variable domain is NAGVMQNPRHLVRRRGQEARLRCSPMKGHSHVYWYRQLPEEGLKFMVYLQKENIIDESGMPKERFSAEFPKEGPSILRIQQVVRGDSAAYFCASSPLTGSGNTIYFGEGSWLTVV.